The sequence of this T cell receptor (beta chain) was determined in a study of CD8 T cells in Susac syndrome. Overall study context: There were Susac syndrome patients who were therapy-naive at blood draw, others on corticosteroids, and others on intravenous immunoglobulin alone.

It was with random hexamers that 0.5 to 1 ug RNA was reverse transcribed. One entry per CDR3 protein results from TCRdb running MiXCR on the immunoSEQ multiplex PCR reads. The table shows about 190,000 distinct CDR3 sequences, with approximately 96% occurring only once. This CDR3 spans 12 amino acids. Trimming left V 4 bases short and J 7 bases short, with 11 bases between. The V gene's germline CDR1 is MNHEY and CDR2 SVGAGI. Both CD4+ and CD8+ T cells were negatively isolated, and TEMRA cells underwent FACS enrichment. The J gene is TRBJ2-7, the V gene TRBV6-5, with D perhaps given as TRBD1 or TRBD2 (5 bases each). This receptor was identified in a human donor with Susac syndrome. What was sequenced was CD4+ T cells from PBMCs. CDR3 region: CASSLYGGEQYF. The CDR3 DNA follows: TGTGCCAGCAGTTTGTATGGGGGTGAGCAGTACTTC.